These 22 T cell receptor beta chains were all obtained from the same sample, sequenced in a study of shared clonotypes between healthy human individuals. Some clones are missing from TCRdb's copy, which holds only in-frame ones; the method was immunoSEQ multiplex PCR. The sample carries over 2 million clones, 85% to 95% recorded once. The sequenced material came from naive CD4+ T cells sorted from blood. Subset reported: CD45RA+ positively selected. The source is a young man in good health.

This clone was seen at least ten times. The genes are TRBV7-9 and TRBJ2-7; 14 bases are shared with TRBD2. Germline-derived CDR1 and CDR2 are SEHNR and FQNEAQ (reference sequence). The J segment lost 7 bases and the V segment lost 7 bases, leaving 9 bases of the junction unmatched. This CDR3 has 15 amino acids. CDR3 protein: CASKRLAGGMGEQYF. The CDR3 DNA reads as TGTGCCAGCAAGCGACTAGCGGGAGGGATGGGTGAGCAGTACTTC.

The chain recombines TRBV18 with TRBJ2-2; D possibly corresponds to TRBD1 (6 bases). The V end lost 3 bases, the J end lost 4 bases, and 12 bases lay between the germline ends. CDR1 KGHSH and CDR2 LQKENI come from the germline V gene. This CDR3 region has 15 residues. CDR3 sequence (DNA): TGTGCCAGCTCACCTTCTGGGGGCCCCACCGGGGAGCTGTTTTTT. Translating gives CASSPSGGPTGELFF. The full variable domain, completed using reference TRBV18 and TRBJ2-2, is NAGVMQNPRHLVRRRGQEARLRCSPMKGHSHVYWYRQLPEEGLKFMVYLQKENIIDESGMPKERFSAEFPKEGPSILRIQQVVRGDSAAYFCASSPSGGPTGELFFGEGSRLTVL.

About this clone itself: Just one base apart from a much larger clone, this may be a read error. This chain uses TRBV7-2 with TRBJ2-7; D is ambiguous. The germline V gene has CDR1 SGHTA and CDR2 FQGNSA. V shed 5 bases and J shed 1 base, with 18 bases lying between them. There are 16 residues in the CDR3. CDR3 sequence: CASSTYPQDGSYEQYF. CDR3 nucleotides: TGTGCCAGCAGCACCTACCCCCAGGACGGATCCTACGAGCAGTACTTC.

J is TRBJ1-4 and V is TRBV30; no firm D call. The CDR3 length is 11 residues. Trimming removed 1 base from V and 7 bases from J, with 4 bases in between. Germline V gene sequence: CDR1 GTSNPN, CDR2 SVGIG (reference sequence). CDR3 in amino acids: CAWSATEKLFF. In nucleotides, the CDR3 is TGTGCCTGGAGTGCGACTGAAAAACTGTTTTTT.

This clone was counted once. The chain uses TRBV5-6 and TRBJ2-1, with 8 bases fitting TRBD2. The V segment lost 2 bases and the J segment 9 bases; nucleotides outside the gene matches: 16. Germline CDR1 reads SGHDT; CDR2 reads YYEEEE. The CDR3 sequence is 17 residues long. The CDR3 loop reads CASSLPTGRGKSSEQFF. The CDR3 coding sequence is TGTGCCAGCAGCTTACCCACCGGGAGGGGAAAAAGTAGTGAGCAGTTCTTC.

The CDR3 protein is CASSQSNSPLHF. In DNA, the CDR3 is TGCGCCAGCAGTCAATCCAATTCACCCCTCCACTTT. The chain combines TRBV23-1 with TRBJ1-6; D remains unclear. Being an ORF, TRBV23-1 has a function that is uncertain. V was pared by 0 bases and J by 7 bases, with 1 base between. The CDR3 sequence is 12 residues long.

The CDR3 here is CASSPGQGAGTEAFF. The CDR3 DNA reads as TGTGCCAGCAGCCCCGGACAGGGGGCGGGGACTGAAGCTTTCTTT. The genes are TRBV6-6 and TRBJ1-1; 11 bases fit TRBD1. The V gene end was trimmed by 6 bases and the J gene end by 5 bases; junction bases not matched to a gene: 8. The CDR3 is made up of 15 amino acids. From germline, CDR1 is MNHNY and CDR2 SVGAGI (reference sequence).

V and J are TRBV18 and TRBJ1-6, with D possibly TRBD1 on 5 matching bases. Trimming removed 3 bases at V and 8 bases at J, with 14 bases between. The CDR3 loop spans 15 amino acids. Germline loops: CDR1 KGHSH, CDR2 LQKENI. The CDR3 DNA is TGTGCCAGCTCACCGGCCCCTATGGGGGATTCACCCCTCCACTTT. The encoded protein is CASSPAPMGDSPLHF.

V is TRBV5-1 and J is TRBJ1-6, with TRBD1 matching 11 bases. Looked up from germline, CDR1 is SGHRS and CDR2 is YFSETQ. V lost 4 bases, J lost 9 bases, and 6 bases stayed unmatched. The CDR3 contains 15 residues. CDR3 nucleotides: TGCGCCAGCAGCCCGGGACAGGGGGTGGGTTCACCCCTCCACTTT. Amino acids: CASSPGQGVGSPLHF.

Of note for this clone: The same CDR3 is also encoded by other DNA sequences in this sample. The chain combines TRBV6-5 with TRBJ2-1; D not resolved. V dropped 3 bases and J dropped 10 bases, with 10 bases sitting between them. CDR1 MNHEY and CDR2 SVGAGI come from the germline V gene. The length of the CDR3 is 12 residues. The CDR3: CASSYSRGEQFF. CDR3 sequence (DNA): TGTGCCAGCAGTTATTCGCGCGGAGAGCAGTTCTTC.

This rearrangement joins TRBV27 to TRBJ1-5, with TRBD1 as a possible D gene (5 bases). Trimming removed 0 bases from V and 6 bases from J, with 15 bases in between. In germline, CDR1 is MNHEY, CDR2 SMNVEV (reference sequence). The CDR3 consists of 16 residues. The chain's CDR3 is CASSLSRGVNGQPQHF. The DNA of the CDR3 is TGTGCCAGCAGTTTATCTCGGGGGGTCAACGGTCAGCCCCAGCATTTT.

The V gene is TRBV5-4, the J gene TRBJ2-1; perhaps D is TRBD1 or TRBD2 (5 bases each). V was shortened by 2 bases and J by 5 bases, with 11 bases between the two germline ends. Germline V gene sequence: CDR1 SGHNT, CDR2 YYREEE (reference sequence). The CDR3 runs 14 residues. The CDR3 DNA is TGTGCCAGCAGCTTCTGGGGGAACAACAATGAGCAGTTCTTC. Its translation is CASSFWGNNNEQFF.

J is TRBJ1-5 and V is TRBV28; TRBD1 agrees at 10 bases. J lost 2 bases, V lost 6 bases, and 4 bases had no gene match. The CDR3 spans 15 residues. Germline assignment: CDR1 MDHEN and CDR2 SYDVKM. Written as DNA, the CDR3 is TGTGCCAGCAGGCCGGGGACAGGGGGCAATCAGCCCCAGCATTTT. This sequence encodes CASRPGTGGNQPQHF.

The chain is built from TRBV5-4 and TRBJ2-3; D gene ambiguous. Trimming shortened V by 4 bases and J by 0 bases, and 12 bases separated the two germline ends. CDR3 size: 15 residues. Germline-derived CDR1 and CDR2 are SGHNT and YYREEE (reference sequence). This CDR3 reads CASSLHPTSTDTQYF. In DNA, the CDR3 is TGTGCCAGCAGCCTTCATCCGACTAGCACAGATACGCAGTATTTT.

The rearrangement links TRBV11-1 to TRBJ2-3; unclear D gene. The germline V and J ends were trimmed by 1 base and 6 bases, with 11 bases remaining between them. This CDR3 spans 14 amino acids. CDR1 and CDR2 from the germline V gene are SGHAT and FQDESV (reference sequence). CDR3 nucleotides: TGTGCCAGCAGCTTAGACGGCAGCCCGGATACGCAGTATTTT. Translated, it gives CASSLDGSPDTQYF.

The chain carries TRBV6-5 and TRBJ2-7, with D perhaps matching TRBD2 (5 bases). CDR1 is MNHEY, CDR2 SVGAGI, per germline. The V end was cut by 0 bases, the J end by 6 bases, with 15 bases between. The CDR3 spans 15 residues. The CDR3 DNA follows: TGTGCCAGCAGTTACTCAGATCGGGAATTGGGCGAGCAGTACTTC. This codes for CASSYSDRELGEQYF.

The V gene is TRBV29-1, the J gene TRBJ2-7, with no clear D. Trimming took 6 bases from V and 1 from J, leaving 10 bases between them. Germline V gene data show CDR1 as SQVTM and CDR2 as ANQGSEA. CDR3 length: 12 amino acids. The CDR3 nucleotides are TGCAGCGTGCCGGGCCTTTCCTACGAGCAGTACTTC. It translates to CSVPGLSYEQYF.

The CDR3 bases are TGTGCCAGCAGTGACGGACGATCCTATGGCTACACCTTC. Its protein product is CASSDGRSYGYTF. The J gene is TRBJ1-2, the V gene TRBV6-4; no firm D call. The V gene lost 2 bases and the J gene lost 4 bases, with 8 bases spanning the gap. The CDR3 is made up of 13 amino acids. Germline V gene sequence: CDR1 MRHNA, CDR2 SNTAGT.

As DNA, the CDR3 is TGTGCCAGCAGCTTGGCCAGCGGGAGTGGCAATCAGCCCCAGCATTTT. This sequence encodes CASSLASGSGNQPQHF. The chain employs TRBV5-5 and TRBJ1-5; D is ambiguous. CDR3 length: 16 residues. Germline V CDR1 and CDR2: SGHKS, YYEKEE (reference sequence). V shed 0 bases and J shed 2 bases, with 12 bases lying between them.

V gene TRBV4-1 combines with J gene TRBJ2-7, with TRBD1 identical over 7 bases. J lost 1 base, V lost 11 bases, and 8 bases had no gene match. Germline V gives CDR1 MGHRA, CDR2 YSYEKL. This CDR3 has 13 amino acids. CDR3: CAGDGTDSYEQYF. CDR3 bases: TGCGCCGGTGACGGGACAGATTCCTACGAGCAGTACTTC.

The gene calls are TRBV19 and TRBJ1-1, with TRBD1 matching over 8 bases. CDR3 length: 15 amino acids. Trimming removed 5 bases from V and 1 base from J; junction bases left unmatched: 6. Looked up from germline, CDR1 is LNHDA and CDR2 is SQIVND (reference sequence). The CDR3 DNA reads TGTGCCAGTAGTGACGGGGACAGGAGGAACACTGAAGCTTTCTTT. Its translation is CASSDGDRRNTEAFF.

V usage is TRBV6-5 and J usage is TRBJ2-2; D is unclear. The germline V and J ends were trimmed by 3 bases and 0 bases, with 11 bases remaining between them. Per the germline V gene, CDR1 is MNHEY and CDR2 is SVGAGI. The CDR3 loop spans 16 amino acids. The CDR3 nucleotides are TGTGCCAGCAGTTATGACTCGAGATCGAACACCGGGGAGCTGTTTTTT. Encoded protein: CASSYDSRSNTGELFF.